This is a list of T cell receptor beta chains from one sample in a study of T cells of healthy individuals. Via MiXCR, TCRdb re-called the 5' RACE reads, giving one row per CDR3 protein. Altogether fewer than 70,000 distinct CDR3 sequences are present, about 15% being singletons, with the ten largest covering about 16%. The receptors were gathered from a human donor in good health. The CDR3 runs from the conserved cysteine through the conserved F or W. D genes are given only for firm matches. Clone size is stated in some rows and not others, as once, few, many or a class when expanded.

v_call,j_call,d_call,clone_size,cdr3_nt,cdr3_aa
TRBV12-3/TRBV12-4,TRBJ1-4,NA,once,TGTGCCAGCAGACTAGGCCAGAAAACTAATGAAAAACTGTTTTTT,CASRLGQKTNEKLFF
TRBV6-2/TRBV6-3,TRBJ1-2,NA,NA,TGTGCCAGCAGTACGTACAGGGCGGACTATGGCTACACCTTC,CASSTYRADYGYTF
TRBV10-3,TRBJ2-7,NA,many,TGTGCCATCAGTGAGGGCTCCTACGAGCAGTACTTC,CAISEGSYEQYF
TRBV20-1,TRBJ1-1,NA,many,TGCAGTGCCCCCGTGGGTTCCACTGAAGCTTTCTTT,CSAPVGSTEAFF
TRBV2,TRBJ2-1,NA,few,TGTGCCAGCAGTTTAGCGTCATCCTACAATGAGCAGTTCTTC,CASSLASSYNEQFF
TRBV12-3/TRBV12-4,TRBJ2-7,TRBD1,NA,TGTGCCAGCAGTTTCGGACAGGGGATCTACGAGCAGTACTTC,CASSFGQGIYEQYF
TRBV2,TRBJ2-7,NA,NA,TGTGCCAGCAGTGTTACAGGGACCAACGAGCAGTACTTC,CASSVTGTNEQYF
TRBV7-2,TRBJ2-3,NA,many,TGTGCCAGCAGCTTAGCGGGGCTAGATGCGAATACGCAGTATTTT,CASSLAGLDANTQYF
TRBV6-2/TRBV6-3,TRBJ2-1,TRBD2,few,TGTGCCAGCAGTTCCTTCTCATTAGCGGGGGGGGGGTTCTTC,CASSSFSLAGGGFF
TRBV10-3,TRBJ2-5,TRBD2,few,TGTGCCACCGGGACTAGCGGGGGCTTGGAGACCCAGTACTTC,CATGTSGGLETQYF
TRBV7-7,TRBJ2-3,NA,few,TGTGCCAGCAGCTTAGGGGGCGCGCGCGCAGATACGCAGTATTTT,CASSLGGARADTQYF
TRBV18,TRBJ2-2,NA,many,TGTGCCAGCTCACCACCGTACCCAGGGATCGTCCGGGAGCTGTTTTTT,CASSPPYPGIVRELFF
TRBV5-6,TRBJ1-1,NA,few,TGTGCCAGCAGCCGGGCGACCAGGGGCGCTGAAGCTTTCTTT,CASSRATRGAEAFF
TRBV12-3/TRBV12-4,TRBJ1-2,NA,many,TGTGCCAGCAGTTTAGGTGATAACTATGGCTACACCTTC,CASSLGDNYGYTF
TRBV2,TRBJ2-7,NA,NA,TGTGCCAGCAGCAAGGACAGATCCTACGAGCAGTACTTC,CASSKDRSYEQYF
TRBV29-1,TRBJ2-7,NA,many,TGCAGCGTTTCAGGACAGTCCTACGAGCAGTACTTC,CSVSGQSYEQYF
TRBV10-3,TRBJ1-3,NA,many,TGTGCCATCAGTGCTCCACCTAGCTCTGGAAACACCATATATTTT,CAISAPPSSGNTIYF
TRBV5-1,TRBJ1-4,NA,few,TGCGCCAGCAGCCTTACGGGACCCGGTAATGAAAAACTGTTTTTT,CASSLTGPGNEKLFF
TRBV10-3,TRBJ2-1,NA,many,TGTGCCATCAGTGAGACCTCCTCCAATGAGCAGTTCTTC,CAISETSSNEQFF
TRBV9,TRBJ1-4,NA,many,TGTGCCAGCGCTTACGGGGAGAGAGGAGTTGAAAAACTGTTTTTT,CASAYGERGVEKLFF
TRBV9,TRBJ2-2,NA,few,TGTGCCAGCAGCGTAGTAAGGGTCGGCGGGGAGCTGTTTTTT,CASSVVRVGGELFF
TRBV10-3,TRBJ2-3,NA,NA,TGTGCCATCAGTGAGACCGGACTCGGCACAGATACGCAGTATTTT,CAISETGLGTDTQYF
TRBV12-3/TRBV12-4,TRBJ2-2,TRBD1,many,TGTGCCAGCAGTTTGACAGGGTTGAACACCGGGGAGCTGTTTTTT,CASSLTGLNTGELFF
TRBV28,TRBJ1-5,TRBD1,many,TGTGCCAGCAGACGTGGGACAGCTGGAAATCAGCCCCAGCATTTT,CASRRGTAGNQPQHF
TRBV12-3/TRBV12-4,TRBJ2-1,NA,NA,TGTGCCAGCAGGGGGGGATTTTGGTCCCTGGATGAGCAGTTCTTC,CASRGGFWSLDEQFF
TRBV5-6,TRBJ2-7,NA,many,TGTGCCAGCAGCGGGAGGGACAGATACGAGCAGTACTTC,CASSGRDRYEQYF
TRBV5-1,TRBJ1-5,NA,NA,TGCGCCAGCAGCACTGGGGGGGTTAGCAATCAGCCCCAGCATTTT,CASSTGGVSNQPQHF
TRBV7-3,TRBJ2-1,NA,NA,TGTGCCAGCAGCTTCGCTGGCAATGAGCAGTTCTTC,CASSFAGNEQFF
TRBV7-2,TRBJ2-3,TRBD2,NA,TGTGCCAGCAGCTCAGGGACTAGCGGGTTTACAGATACGCAGTATTTT,CASSSGTSGFTDTQYF
TRBV10-3,TRBJ2-7,TRBD2,many,TGTGCCATCAGTGAGTCGGCGGGAGCTTCCTACGAGCAGTACTTC,CAISESAGASYEQYF
TRBV6-1,TRBJ2-3,NA,few,TGTGCCAGCAGTGAGGGTCTCACAGATACGCAGTATTTT,CASSEGLTDTQYF
TRBV7-2,TRBJ2-7,TRBD2,many,TGTGCCAGCAGCTTAAGACTAGCGGGGGTCTCTTGGGAGCAGTACTTC,CASSLRLAGVSWEQYF
TRBV6-2/TRBV6-3,TRBJ2-5,NA,NA,TGTGCCAGCAGTTACGGAGGAGGAGGAGAGTACTTC,CASSYGGGGEYF
TRBV4-1,TRBJ1-2,NA,many,TGCGCCAGCAGCCAAGATATAGCCAACTATGGCTACACCTTC,CASSQDIANYGYTF
TRBV30,TRBJ1-1,NA,NA,TGTGCCTGGAGAACAGACAGGAACACTGAAGCTTTCTTT,CAWRTDRNTEAFF
TRBV29-1,TRBJ2-3,TRBD2,many,TGCAGCGTTGAAGGGGCAGCGGGAGTTTATCTAGATACGCAGTATTTT,CSVEGAAGVYLDTQYF
TRBV29-1,TRBJ1-4,NA,NA,TGCAGCGTTGCAGGGGAGCGGGCTAATGAAAAACTGTTTTTT,CSVAGERANEKLFF
TRBV5-1,TRBJ2-7,NA,many,TGCGCCAGCAGCTTGGGGTTGGACAGAAGAGCCTACGAGCAGTACTTC,CASSLGLDRRAYEQYF
TRBV4-3,TRBJ1-1,NA,many,TGCGCCAGCAGCCAAGAAGTGGCCGGGAACACTGAAGCTTTCTTT,CASSQEVAGNTEAFF
TRBV6-6,TRBJ2-5,TRBD2,NA,TGTGCCAGCAACTCCGGGACTAGCCTAGGAGAGACCCAGTACTTC,CASNSGTSLGETQYF
TRBV29-1,TRBJ2-1,NA,few,TGCAGCGTTGAAACAGGGCCTCTTGGAACTGAGCAGTTCTTC,CSVETGPLGTEQFF
TRBV6-2/TRBV6-3,TRBJ1-2,NA,many,TGTGCCAGCAGTTACTCGAAAGGTGGGCAGGGTAACTCCCTACCCCCATCTATTGGCTACACCTTC,CASSYSKGGQGNSLPPSIGYTF
TRBV29-1,TRBJ1-3,NA,many,TGCAGCGTTGAAGATTACCCTCCAATGGTATATTTT,CSVEDYPPMVYF
TRBV3-1,TRBJ2-2,NA,many,TGTGCCAGCAGCCAGGGGGCGTCCGGGGAGCTGTTTTTT,CASSQGASGELFF
TRBV6-2/TRBV6-3,TRBJ1-6,NA,many,TGTGCCAGCACTTCGCAGGGGTACCATAATTCACCCCTCCACTTT,CASTSQGYHNSPLHF
TRBV6-5,TRBJ1-5,NA,few,TGTGCCAGCAGTCCTCTCGACAGTAGCAATCAGCCCCAGCATTTT,CASSPLDSSNQPQHF
TRBV11-2,TRBJ2-7,TRBD1,many,TGTGCCAGCAGCCCTTCGGGACAGGGACGGGGCGAGCAGTACTTC,CASSPSGQGRGEQYF
TRBV20-1,TRBJ2-1,NA,many,TGCAGTGCTAGAGGAGTTCGCAATGAGCAGTTCTTC,CSARGVRNEQFF
TRBV25-1,TRBJ2-7,TRBD1,NA,TGTGCCAGCAGACCACCGGGACAGGGTTACGAGCAGTACTTC,CASRPPGQGYEQYF
TRBV20-1,TRBJ2-3,NA,NA,TGCAGTGCTAGCCGGAGCGAAGATACGCAGTATTTT,CSASRSEDTQYF
TRBV20-1,TRBJ1-6,NA,many,TGCAGTGTTTCGGGGTCCCAATCGCCCCTCCACTTT,CSVSGSQSPLHF
TRBV4-1,TRBJ1-2,TRBD1,few,TGCGCCAGCAGCCAAGGGGAGGCAGGGGGAGGGTATGGCTACACCTTC,CASSQGEAGGGYGYTF
TRBV29-1,TRBJ2-7,TRBD2,NA,TGCAGCGTTGAAGTCGAGGGACTAGTGGACGAGCAGTACTTC,CSVEVEGLVDEQYF
TRBV19,TRBJ1-2,NA,many,TGTGCCACCCTAACCGGGTCGCGCTATGGCTACACCTTC,CATLTGSRYGYTF
TRBV29-1,TRBJ2-1,TRBD2,many,TGCAGCGGCGGACTAGCGCTGTACAATGAGCAGTTCTTC,CSGGLALYNEQFF